The 23 T cell receptor beta chains below were found in one sample sequenced in a study of blood T cell repertoires in COVID-19. Profiling relied on immunoSEQ multiplex PCR, and the TCRdb table lists in-frame clones only, not all of them. In the table there are about 390,000 clones, more than 75% of which are singletons. The sample consisted of PBMCs or T cells enriched from blood (not recorded which). These receptors were taken from a woman aged 45-60 years who had recovered from COVID-19.

V is TRBV30 and J is TRBJ1-2, with TRBD1 as a possible D gene (6 bases). V was cut by 1 base and J by 8 bases, with 14 bases left in between. There are 13 residues in the CDR3. Germline loops: CDR1 GTSNPN, CDR2 SVGIG (reference sequence). The DNA for the CDR3 is TGTGCCTGGAGTGATACAGGGTTGCTCGGCTACACCTTC. Amino acids: CAWSDTGLLGYTF.

V and J are TRBV5-4 and TRBJ1-2, with 8 bases identical to TRBD1. The CDR3 loop spans 16 amino acids. CDR1 is SGHNT, CDR2 YYREEE, per germline (reference sequence). V lost 2 bases to trimming and J lost 3 bases; unmatched junction nucleotides: 9. The CDR3 reads CASSFPRGQSDYGYTF. In nucleotides, the CDR3 is TGTGCCAGCAGCTTTCCCAGGGGGCAATCCGACTATGGCTACACCTTC.

The J gene is TRBJ1-1, the V gene TRBV29-1, with a tentative D call TRBD1 (5 bases). Trimming left V 3 bases short and J 7 bases short, with 9 bases between. CDR3 length: 11 amino acids. Germline V gene sequence: CDR1 SQVTM, CDR2 ANQGSEA. The CDR3 bases are TGCAGCGTTGAGACAGACAATGAAGCTTTCTTT. Its translation: CSVETDNEAFF.

The chain couples TRBV6-1 to TRBJ1-2; unclear D gene. This CDR3 spans 12 amino acids. Trimming shortened V by 2 bases and J by 1 base, and 2 bases separated the two germline ends. CDR1 MNHNS and CDR2 SASEGT come from the germline V gene. In DNA form, the CDR3 reads TGTGCCAGCAGTGAACGTAACTATGGCTACACCTTC. Translation: CASSERNYGYTF.

This chain joins TRBV28 and TRBJ1-3; D remains unclear. Germline V CDR1 and CDR2: MDHEN, SYDVKM. The CDR3 loop spans 18 amino acids. V was cut by 7 bases and J by 3 bases, with 25 bases left in between. The CDR3 sequence is CASTTRSGRGISGNTIYF. Written as DNA, the CDR3 is TGTGCCAGCACTACCCGATCCGGACGGGGAATTAGTGGAAACACCATATATTTT.

The table lists this clone with a count of one. This chain links TRBV12-5 with TRBJ1-1; D is possibly TRBD1 (5 bases). The CDR3 length is 13 residues. Trimming took 1 base from V and 4 from J, leaving 7 bases between them. Germline V gives CDR1 LGHNT, CDR2 FRNRAP. DNA for the CDR3: TGTGCTAGTGGTTTGGAGGGGCTCACTGAAGCTTTCTTT. Translated: CASGLEGLTEAFF.

V usage is TRBV24-1 and J usage is TRBJ2-3; TRBD2 agrees at 8 bases. V lost 7 bases and J lost 0; bases outside the gene matches: 2. This CDR3 has 14 residues. Germline CDR1 is KGHDR and CDR2 is SFDVKD. CDR3 amino acids: CATSLAGSTDTQYF. The DNA for the CDR3 is TGTGCCACCAGCTTAGCGGGGAGCACAGATACGCAGTATTTT.

The chain uses TRBV7-9 and TRBJ2-3, with 10 bases lining up with TRBD2. Germline CDR1 SEHNR, CDR2 FQNEAQ (reference sequence). This CDR3 contains 19 residues. V was clipped by 1 base and J by 2 bases; unmatched bases: 12. CDR3 protein: CASSLVHLETSGFTDTQYF. CDR3 nucleotide sequence: TGTGCCAGCAGCTTAGTGCATCTCGAGACTAGCGGGTTCACAGATACGCAGTATTTT.

This clone occurred once. The chain combines TRBV6-2 or TRBV6-3 with TRBJ1-1; D unresolved. Germline assignment: CDR1 MNHEY and CDR2 SVGEGT. Between the trimmed V and J ends, which lost 2 bases and 4 bases, there was a span of 23 bases. The CDR3 extends over 18 amino acids. The CDR3 protein is CASSYPTWASEGSTEAFF. For the CDR3, the DNA is TGTGCCAGCAGTTACCCCACCTGGGCATCTGAAGGGAGCACTGAAGCTTTCTTT.

The CDR3 sequence: CASSFSTEAFF. CDR3 in DNA: TGTGCCAGCAGTTTCAGTACCGAAGCTTTCTTT. The chain joins TRBV12-3 or TRBV12-4 to TRBJ1-1, with D unresolved. Between the trimmed V and J ends, which lost 3 bases and 8 bases, there was a span of 7 bases. The CDR3 is 11 amino acids.

The gene calls are TRBV2 and TRBJ1-4, with D maybe TRBD1 (5 bases). This CDR3 has 14 amino acids. V was pared by 6 bases and J by 6 bases, with 14 bases between. Germline values: CDR1 SNHLY, CDR2 FYNNEI. The CDR3: CASRVDTVDEKLFF. As DNA, the CDR3 is TGTGCCAGCAGAGTGGACACCGTGGATGAAAAACTGTTTTTT.

J is TRBJ2-7 and V is TRBV24-1, with 10 bases identical to TRBD2. The trim removed 2 bases at V and 0 bases at J, leaving 15 bases unmatched. Germline V gene data show CDR1 as KGHDR and CDR2 as SFDVKD. This CDR3 has 20 residues. CDR3 DNA sequence: TGTGCCACCAGTGATTCATTTCCGCCTAGCGGGGGACAAATCTCCTACGAGCAGTACTTC. This translates into CATSDSFPPSGGQISYEQYF.

V usage is TRBV5-1 and J usage is TRBJ1-1; weak D call: TRBD1 (5 bases). Trimming pared 0 bases from V and 3 bases from J, leaving 12 bases between. Germline V lookup: CDR1 SGHRS, CDR2 YFSETQ. This CDR3 has 15 residues. CDR3 sequence: CASSLVAGGDTEAFF. For the CDR3, the DNA is TGCGCCAGCAGCTTGGTCGCGGGGGGGGACACTGAAGCTTTCTTT.

This chain joins TRBV7-2 and TRBJ2-1; 7 positions match TRBD1. The ends lost 5 bases at V and 10 bases at J; junction bases unmatched: 8. The V gene's germline CDR1 is SGHTA and CDR2 FQGNSA. The CDR3 is 13 residues long. The CDR3 coding sequence is TGTGCCAGCAGCCCCACAGGGGTAGAGGAGCAGTTCTTC. Amino acid sequence: CASSPTGVEEQFF.

This rearrangement joins TRBV11-3 to TRBJ2-2, with 14 bases that match TRBD2. Germline assignment: CDR1 SGHNT and CDR2 YENEEA. This CDR3 spans 19 amino acids. Germline trimming cut 5 bases from V and 6 bases from J; bases unmatched to any gene: 14. Here the CDR3 DNA reads TGTGCCAGCAGCGGGACTAGCGGGGGCCTCCCGAGATTTTCCGGGGAGCTGTTTTTT. Amino acid sequence: CASSGTSGGLPRFSGELFF.

The chain links TRBV7-6 to TRBJ1-2; 8 nucleotides line up with TRBD1. The germline gives CDR1 SGHVS, CDR2 FNYEAQ. This CDR3 has 16 residues. The ends lost 1 base at V and 6 bases at J; junction bases unmatched: 10. The CDR3 reads CASSLVLPTGEHGYTF. The CDR3 DNA is TGTGCCAGCAGCTTAGTCTTACCGACAGGGGAACATGGCTACACCTTC.

The chain uses TRBV15 and TRBJ1-5, with 7 bases that match TRBD1. CDR1 is LNHNV, CDR2 YYDKDF, per germline (reference sequence). The length of the CDR3 is 16 residues. After removal of 1 base from V and 4 bases from J, the junction contained 7 bases not matched to a gene. The CDR3 here is CATSRGTGTENQPQHF. CDR3 coding DNA: TGTGCCACCAGCAGAGGAACCGGGACAGAAAATCAGCCCCAGCATTTT.

The chain links TRBV4-3 to TRBJ1-1; maybe TRBD1 (6 bases). Germline V gives CDR1 LGHNA, CDR2 YSLEER. This CDR3 contains 13 residues. Deletions cut 1 base from V and 7 bases from J, with 10 bases between. Here the CDR3 reads CASSQGGHGEAFF. As DNA, the CDR3 is TGCGCCAGCAGCCAAGGGGGGCATGGTGAAGCTTTCTTT.

This chain connects TRBV5-6 to TRBJ2-3, with a tentative D call TRBD2 (6 bases). The germline gives CDR1 SGHDT, CDR2 YYEEEE. Trimming left V 0 bases short and J 1 base short, with 6 bases between. The CDR3 loop spans 14 amino acids. This CDR3 is CASSLAGGTDTQYF. CDR3 DNA: TGTGCCAGCAGCTTGGCGGGGGGCACAGATACGCAGTATTTT.

The CDR3 sequence is CASAGQQNYGYTF. The DNA for the CDR3 is TGTGCCAGCGCGGGACAGCAAAACTATGGCTACACCTTC. The V gene is TRBV2, the J gene TRBJ1-2; TRBD1 agrees at 7 bases. This CDR3 has 13 residues. CDR1 SNHLY and CDR2 FYNNEI come from the germline V gene. Germline trimming cut 8 bases from V and 2 bases from J; bases unmatched to any gene: 5.

DNA for the CDR3: TGTGCCAGTAGTCTTGGCGGGGGGCCAGGCGAGCAGTACTTC. This encodes CASSLGGGPGEQYF. The rearrangement joins TRBV19 to TRBJ2-7, with 8 bases matching TRBD2. After removal of 5 bases from V and 6 bases from J, the junction contained 9 bases not matched to a gene. The CDR3 spans 14 residues. Germline V gene data show CDR1 as LNHDA and CDR2 as SQIVND (reference sequence).

The chain is built from TRBV21-1 and TRBJ1-5; the table's D call of TRBD1 was not tested on the DNA. TRBV21-1 is a pseudogene segment. The length of the CDR3 is 17 residues. The CDR3 region has the DNA TGTGCCAGCAGCAAAGCGCCTGACAGGGTTTGCAATCAGCCCCAGCATTTT. This gives the protein CASSKAPDRVCNQPQHF.

As DNA, the CDR3 is TGCGCCGCAGGGGGGTATCTGGTCCTTGGGCAGGGGGCCCCTGAAGCTTTCTTT. This codes for CAAGGYLVLGQGAPEAFF. The V gene is TRBV4-1, the J gene TRBJ1-1, with 8 bases fitting TRBD1. The J segment lost 6 bases and the V segment lost 11 bases, leaving 26 bases of the junction unmatched. The CDR3 sequence is 18 residues long. CDR1 and CDR2 (germline): MGHRA, YSYEKL.